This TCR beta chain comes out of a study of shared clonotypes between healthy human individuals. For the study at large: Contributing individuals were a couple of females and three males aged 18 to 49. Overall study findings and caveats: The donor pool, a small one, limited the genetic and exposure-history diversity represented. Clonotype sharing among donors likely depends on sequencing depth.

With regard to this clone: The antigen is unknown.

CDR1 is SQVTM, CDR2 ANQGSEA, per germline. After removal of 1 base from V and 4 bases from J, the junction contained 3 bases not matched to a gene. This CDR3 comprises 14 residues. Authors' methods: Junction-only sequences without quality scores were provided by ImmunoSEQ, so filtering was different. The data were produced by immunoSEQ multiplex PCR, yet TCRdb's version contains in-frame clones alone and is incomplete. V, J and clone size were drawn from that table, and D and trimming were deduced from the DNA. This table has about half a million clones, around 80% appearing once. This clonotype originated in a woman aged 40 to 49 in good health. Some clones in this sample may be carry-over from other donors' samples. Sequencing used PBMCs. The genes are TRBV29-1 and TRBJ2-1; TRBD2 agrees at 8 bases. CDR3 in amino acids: CSVEVPGGYNEQFF. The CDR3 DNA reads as TGCAGCGTTGAAGTTCCGGGAGGGTACAATGAGCAGTTCTTC.